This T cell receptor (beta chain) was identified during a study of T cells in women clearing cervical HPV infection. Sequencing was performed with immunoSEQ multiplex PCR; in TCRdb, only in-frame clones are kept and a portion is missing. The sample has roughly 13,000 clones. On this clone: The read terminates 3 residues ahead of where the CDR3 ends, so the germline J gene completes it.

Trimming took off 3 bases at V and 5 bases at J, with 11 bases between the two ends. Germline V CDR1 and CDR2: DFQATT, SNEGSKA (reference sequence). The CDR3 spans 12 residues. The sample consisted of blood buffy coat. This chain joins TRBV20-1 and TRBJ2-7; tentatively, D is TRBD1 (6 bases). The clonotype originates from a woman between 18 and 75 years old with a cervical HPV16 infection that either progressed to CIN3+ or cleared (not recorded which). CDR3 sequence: CSASSRGNEQYF. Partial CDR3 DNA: TGCAGTGCTAGTTCCAGGGGCAACGAG.